One and the same sample provided the 18 T cell receptor beta chains below, sequenced in a study of cytomegalovirus exposure and HLA in healthy donors. Use of 60 Vbeta and 13 Jbeta primers characterized the PCR. The protocol was immunoSEQ multiplex PCR, while the TCRdb copy is restricted to in-frame clones and leaves out a portion. The sample's table shows fewer than 130,000 clones. The specimen sequenced was PBMCs. The source of these receptors is a man aged 45 to 65 in good health and CMV-seronegative.

The rearrangement joins TRBV5-4 to TRBJ1-2, with TRBD1 matching 11 bases. Germline values: CDR1 SGHNT, CDR2 YYREEE (reference sequence). There are 16 residues in the CDR3. The trim removed 4 bases at V and 4 bases at J, leaving 9 bases unmatched. CDR3 coding DNA: TGTGCCAGCAGCCAAAGGACAGGGGGCGCTGGCTATGGCTACACCTTC. It encodes CASSQRTGGAGYGYTF. Together with reference TRBV5-4 and TRBJ1-2, the CDR3 gives the full variable domain: ETGVTQSPTHLIKTRGQQVTLRCSSQSGHNTVSWYQQALGQGPQFIFQYYREEENGRGNFPPRFSGLQFPNYSSELNVNALELDDSALYLCASSQRTGGAGYGYTFGSGTRLTVV.

V usage is TRBV27 and J usage is TRBJ2-1; TRBD1 aligns across 7 bases. This CDR3 is 15 amino acids long. Germline V gene data show CDR1 as MNHEY and CDR2 as SMNVEV (reference sequence). The ends lost 2 bases at V and 6 bases at J; junction bases unmatched: 7. CDR3 protein: CASSLDIGGSNEQFF. The DNA for the CDR3 is TGTGCCAGCAGTTTAGATATAGGGGGCTCCAATGAGCAGTTCTTC.

The chain carries TRBV4-3 and TRBJ2-7, with 9 bases aligning to TRBD2. Germline V lookup: CDR1 LGHNA, CDR2 YSLEER. The CDR3 length is 16 residues. V was clipped by 3 bases and J by 0 bases; unmatched bases: 6. DNA of the CDR3: TGCGCCAGCAGCCAGGTTAGCGGGGGCCCCTCCTACGAGCAGTACTTC. Encoded protein: CASSQVSGGPSYEQYF.

The V call is TRBV18, the J call TRBJ2-3; D is perhaps TRBD1 (5 bases). V was shortened by 6 bases and J by 0 bases, with 10 bases between the two germline ends. Per the germline V gene, CDR1 is KGHSH and CDR2 is LQKENI. The CDR3 has 14 residues. This CDR3 is CASSPTASTDTQYF. CDR3 DNA: TGTGCCAGCTCCCCGACAGCGAGCACAGATACGCAGTATTTT.

V usage is TRBV7-8 and J usage is TRBJ2-7, with D possibly matching TRBD2 (6 bases). The ends were cut back, 2 bases at V and 5 bases at J, with 19 bases in the middle. Germline V gene lookup returns CDR1 SGHVS and CDR2 FQNEAQ. There are 16 residues in the CDR3. The CDR3 is CASSLSRAGTADEQYF. CDR3 nucleotide sequence: TGTGCCAGCAGCTTATCCAGGGCAGGGACTGCTGACGAGCAGTACTTC.

The CDR3 coding sequence is TGTGCCAGCAGCCTAGCGGGGGCAGATACGCAGTATTTT. The encoded protein is CASSLAGADTQYF. The chain joins TRBV5-8 to TRBJ2-3; 10 nucleotides align to TRBD2. V dropped 4 bases and J dropped 4; count of bases not matched to a gene: 0. The CDR3 consists of 13 residues. Germline V gene sequence: CDR1 SGHTS, CDR2 YDEGEE.

Here the CDR3 DNA reads TGTGCCAGCAGCCAAGATCACCCCTGGACAGGCGGCGAGCAGTACTTC. It specifies CASSQDHPWTGGEQYF. The rearrangement joins TRBV14 to TRBJ2-7; the match to TRBD1 covers 7 bases. V lost 0 bases, J lost 6 bases, and 11 bases stayed unmatched. The germline gives CDR1 SGHDN, CDR2 FVKESK. This CDR3 spans 16 amino acids.

The chain carries TRBV6-6 and TRBJ2-7; 7 bases line up with TRBD2. The CDR3 has 15 amino acids. Germline V gene data show CDR1 as MNHNY and CDR2 as SVGAGI (reference sequence). Germline trimming cut 7 bases from V and 7 bases from J; bases unmatched to any gene: 16. CDR3 sequence (DNA): TGTGCCAGCACGGGAGGAGCCCGGGGGGTGGGGGAGCAGTACTTC. Residues: CASTGGARGVGEQYF.

The gene calls are TRBV7-6 and TRBJ2-1; 9 positions match TRBD2. This CDR3 is built from 16 residues. The germline V gene encodes CDR1 SGHVS and CDR2 FNYEAQ. Trimming removed 1 base from V and 6 bases from J; junction bases left unmatched: 7. CDR3 bases: TGTGCCAGCAGCTTAGAGGTAGCGGGAGCTCGCAATGAGCAGTTCTTC. This gives the protein CASSLEVAGARNEQFF.

The rearrangement uses TRBV7-3 and TRBJ1-5, with D hard to call. Germline V gives CDR1 SGHTA, CDR2 FQGTGA. This CDR3 comprises 14 residues. V gave up 1 base and J gave up 3 bases, with 7 bases separating them. CDR3 protein: CASSLRAYNQPQHF. The CDR3 region has the DNA TGTGCCAGCAGCTTAAGGGCCTACAATCAGCCCCAGCATTTT.

The chain employs TRBV7-6 and TRBJ2-7; 7 bases fit TRBD2. This CDR3 has 17 residues. J lost 4 bases, V lost 1 base, and 13 bases had no gene match. Germline CDR1 SGHVS, CDR2 FNYEAQ. The CDR3 loop is CASSLGLGAGRGYEQYF. DNA of the CDR3: TGTGCCAGCAGCTTAGGGTTGGGTGCAGGGAGGGGTTACGAGCAGTACTTC.

The chain recombines TRBV9 with TRBJ1-1, with 11 nucleotides matching TRBD1. This CDR3 has 13 residues. V shed 4 bases, J shed 10 bases, and the junction held 6 bases outside the gene matches. Germline CDR1 SGDLS, CDR2 YYNGEE. The CDR3 DNA reads as TGTGCCAGCAGCCCCGGACAGGGGGCGAGAGCTTTCTTT. This encodes CASSPGQGARAFF.

The chain employs TRBV7-2 and TRBJ1-3, with D perhaps TRBD1 (5 bases). Trimming removed 2 bases from V and 1 base from J, with 12 bases in between. Germline V gene sequence: CDR1 SGHTA, CDR2 FQGNSA. The CDR3 is 16 residues long. CDR3 DNA: TGTGCCAGCAGCTTATCAGGGTCACTTTCTGGAAACACCATATATTTT. Its protein product is CASSLSGSLSGNTIYF.

The rearrangement joins TRBV4-3 to TRBJ1-2; unclear D gene. Germline V lookup: CDR1 LGHNA, CDR2 YSLEER. The CDR3 length is 14 residues. V lost 1 base and J lost 6, with 12 bases in between. The CDR3 DNA reads as TGCGCCAGCAGCCAAGGACGGGGTCGCCATGGCTACACCTTC. It is translated as CASSQGRGRHGYTF.

The gene calls are TRBV5-1 and TRBJ2-7, with D uncertain. The CDR3 spans 15 residues. Germline V gene data show CDR1 as SGHRS and CDR2 as YFSETQ. V was shortened by 3 bases and J by 2 bases, with 15 bases between the two germline ends. CDR3 DNA sequence: TGCGCCAGCAGCTACCTAACAGAAGATGCCTACGAGCAGTACTTC. Amino acid sequence: CASSYLTEDAYEQYF.

This chain links TRBV9 with TRBJ2-3; TRBD1 matches 9 bases. CDR1 is SGDLS, CDR2 YYNGEE, per germline. The CDR3 loop spans 15 amino acids. Trimming cost V 0 bases and J 2 bases; bases outside gene matches: 1. The CDR3 nucleotides are TGTGCCAGCAGCGTAGGGGACAGGGACACAGATACGCAGTATTTT. Translation: CASSVGDRDTDTQYF.

Points on this clone: The junction differs from germline at one of its ends, possibly a read error. Other DNA sequences in the same sample also yield this CDR3. The V gene is TRBV6-1, the J gene TRBJ2-3, with 10 bases that match TRBD2. Germline V gives CDR1 MNHNS, CDR2 SASEGT. The CDR3 sequence is 15 residues long. The CDR3 bases are TGCGCCAGCAGACAGCGGGGGGGGAGGACAGATACGCAGTATTTT. Amino acids: CASRQRGGRTDTQYF.

The chain has TRBV5-1 and TRBJ2-3; D remains unclear. The CDR3 spans 14 residues. The ends were cut back, 0 bases at V and 2 bases at J, with 7 bases in the middle. Germline V gene data show CDR1 as SGHRS and CDR2 as YFSETQ. This chain's CDR3 is CASSLVPDTDTQYF. The DNA for the CDR3 is TGCGCCAGCAGCTTGGTACCAGACACAGATACGCAGTATTTT.